This T cell receptor beta chain was recovered during a study of blood T cell repertoires in COVID-19. For the study at large: Donors in the United States, Italy and Spain gave samples during acute or convalescent COVID-19.

Seattle's cohort entered during active infection and was followed longitudinally. Here immunoSEQ multiplex PCR was the method, and the copy in TCRdb shows in-frame clones only, minus some. The sample lists around 310,000 clones; nearly 90% were seen once. V dropped 1 base and J dropped 2 bases, with 18 bases sitting between them. This CDR3 has 17 residues. Germline V CDR1 and CDR2: SGHDT, YYEEEE. The origin of this receptor is a woman between 40 and 55 years old with COVID-19, enrolled during active disease. Sequenced: peripheral blood. The chain uses TRBV5-6 and TRBJ1-2, with D unclear. This chain's CDR3 is CASSLSGLAGRNYGYTF. The CDR3 DNA sequence: TGTGCCAGCAGCTTGTCCGGCCTGGCGGGGAGGAACTATGGCTACACCTTC.